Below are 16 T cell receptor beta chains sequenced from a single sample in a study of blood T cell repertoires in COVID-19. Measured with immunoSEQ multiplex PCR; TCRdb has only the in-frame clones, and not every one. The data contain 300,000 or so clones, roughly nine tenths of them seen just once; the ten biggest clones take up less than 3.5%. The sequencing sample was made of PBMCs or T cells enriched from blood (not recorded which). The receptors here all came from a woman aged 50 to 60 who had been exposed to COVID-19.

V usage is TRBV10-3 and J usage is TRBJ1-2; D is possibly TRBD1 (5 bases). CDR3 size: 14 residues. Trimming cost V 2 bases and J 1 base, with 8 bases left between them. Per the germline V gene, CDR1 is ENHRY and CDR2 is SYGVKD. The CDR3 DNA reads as TGTGCCATCAGTGAGGGGGCTGATAACTATGGCTACACCTTC. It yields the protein CAISEGADNYGYTF.

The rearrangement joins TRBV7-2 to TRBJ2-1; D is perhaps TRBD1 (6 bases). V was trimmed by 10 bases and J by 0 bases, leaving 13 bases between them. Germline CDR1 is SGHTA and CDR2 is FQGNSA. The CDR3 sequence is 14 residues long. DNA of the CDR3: TGTGCCATCCCGGACAGAAGCTCCTACAATGAGCAGTTCTTC. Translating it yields CAIPDRSSYNEQFF.

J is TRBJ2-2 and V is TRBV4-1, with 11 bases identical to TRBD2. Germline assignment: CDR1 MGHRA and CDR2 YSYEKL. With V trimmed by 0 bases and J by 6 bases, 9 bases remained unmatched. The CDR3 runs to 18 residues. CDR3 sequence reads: CASSQDVTSGGRPGELFF. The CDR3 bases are TGCGCCAGCAGCCAAGACGTTACTAGCGGGGGCCGCCCCGGGGAGCTGTTTTTT.

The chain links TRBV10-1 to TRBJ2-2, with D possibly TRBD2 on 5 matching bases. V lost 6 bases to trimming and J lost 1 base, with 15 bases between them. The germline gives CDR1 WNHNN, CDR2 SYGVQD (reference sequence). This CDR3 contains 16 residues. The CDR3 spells CASRLGLLLNTGELFF. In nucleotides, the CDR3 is TGCGCCAGCAGACTCGGACTCCTTCTGAACACCGGGGAGCTGTTTTTT.

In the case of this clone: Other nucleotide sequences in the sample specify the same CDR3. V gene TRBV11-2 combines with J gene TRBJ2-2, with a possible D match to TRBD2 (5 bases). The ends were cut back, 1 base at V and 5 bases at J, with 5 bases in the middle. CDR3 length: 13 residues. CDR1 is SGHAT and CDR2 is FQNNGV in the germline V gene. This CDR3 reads CASSLAGTGELFF. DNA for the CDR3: TGTGCCAGCAGCTTAGCGGGAACCGGGGAGCTGTTTTTT.

CDR3 residues: CASSRTSGGYNEQFF. The CDR3 DNA follows: TGTGCCAGCAGCCGTACTAGCGGGGGGTACAATGAGCAGTTCTTC. V and J are TRBV2 and TRBJ2-1, with 12 nucleotides matching TRBD2. The CDR3 is 15 amino acids. In germline, CDR1 is SNHLY, CDR2 FYNNEI. V lost 6 bases to trimming and J lost 4 bases; unmatched junction nucleotides: 4.

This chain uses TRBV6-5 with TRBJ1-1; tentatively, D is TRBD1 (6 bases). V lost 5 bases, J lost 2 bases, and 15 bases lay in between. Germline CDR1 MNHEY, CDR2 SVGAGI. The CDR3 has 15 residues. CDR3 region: CASSRPQGSNTEAFF. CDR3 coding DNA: TGTGCCAGCAGTCGACCCCAGGGGAGTAACACTGAAGCTTTCTTT.

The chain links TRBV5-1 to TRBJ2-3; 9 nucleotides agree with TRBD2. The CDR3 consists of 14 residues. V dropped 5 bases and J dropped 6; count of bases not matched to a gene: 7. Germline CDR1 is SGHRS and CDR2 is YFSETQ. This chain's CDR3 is CASRIAGVRDTQYF. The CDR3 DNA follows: TGCGCCAGCAGGATAGCGGGGGTTCGGGATACGCAGTATTTT.

The CDR3 reads CASSIMSGANVLTF. CDR3 bases: TGTGCCAGTAGTATCATGTCTGGGGCCAACGTCCTGACTTTC. The rearrangement joins TRBV19 to TRBJ2-6, with D unresolved. The germline CDR1 and CDR2 sequences are LNHDA and SQIVND (reference sequence). This CDR3 is built from 14 residues. With 3 bases removed from V and 1 base from J, the gap between germline ends came to 4 bases.

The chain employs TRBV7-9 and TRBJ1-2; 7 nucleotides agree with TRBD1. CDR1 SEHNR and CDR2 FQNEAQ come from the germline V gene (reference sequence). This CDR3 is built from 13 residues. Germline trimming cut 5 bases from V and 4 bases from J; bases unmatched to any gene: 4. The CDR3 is CASSPGQIYGYTF. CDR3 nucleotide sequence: TGTGCCAGCAGCCCGGGACAGATCTATGGCTACACCTTC.

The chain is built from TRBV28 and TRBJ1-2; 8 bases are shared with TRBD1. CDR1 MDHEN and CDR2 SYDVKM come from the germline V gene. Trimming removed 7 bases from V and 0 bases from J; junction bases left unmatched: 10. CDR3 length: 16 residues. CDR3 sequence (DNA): TGTGCCAGCACCCGCACTCGACAGGGGTCTAACTATGGCTACACCTTC. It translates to CASTRTRQGSNYGYTF.

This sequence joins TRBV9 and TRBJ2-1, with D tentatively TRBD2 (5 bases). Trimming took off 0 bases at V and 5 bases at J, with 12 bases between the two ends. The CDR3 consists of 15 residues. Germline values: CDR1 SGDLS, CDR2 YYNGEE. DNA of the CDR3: TGTGCCAGCAGCGTAGGGACTTGGTCCAACAATGAGCAGTTCTTC. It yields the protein CASSVGTWSNNEQFF.

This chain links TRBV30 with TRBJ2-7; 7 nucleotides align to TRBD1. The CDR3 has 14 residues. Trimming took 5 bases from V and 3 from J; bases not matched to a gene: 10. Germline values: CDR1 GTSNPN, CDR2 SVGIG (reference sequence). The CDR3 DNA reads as TGTGCCTGGGGGCCCCGACAGGGACGCTACGAGCAGTACTTC. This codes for CAWGPRQGRYEQYF.

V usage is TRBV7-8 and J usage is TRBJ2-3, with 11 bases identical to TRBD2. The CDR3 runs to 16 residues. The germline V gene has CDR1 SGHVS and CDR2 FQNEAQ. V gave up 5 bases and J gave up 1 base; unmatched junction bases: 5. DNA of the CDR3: TGTGCCAGCAGCCAAGCACTAGCGGGGGGCACAGATACGCAGTATTTT. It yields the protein CASSQALAGGTDTQYF.

The CDR3 sequence is CASSPGRGEQYF. In DNA form, the CDR3 reads TGTGCCAGCTCACCCGGCAGGGGCGAGCAGTACTTC. The chain recombines TRBV18 with TRBJ2-7, with D perhaps matching TRBD1 (6 bases). The CDR3 consists of 12 residues. In germline, CDR1 is KGHSH, CDR2 LQKENI. V dropped 3 bases and J dropped 6 bases, with 9 bases sitting between them. The whole variable domain, remainder taken from reference TRBV18 and TRBJ2-7, is NAGVMQNPRHLVRRRGQEARLRCSPMKGHSHVYWYRQLPEEGLKFMVYLQKENIIDESGMPKERFSAEFPKEGPSILRIQQVVRGDSAAYFCASSPGRGEQYFGPGTRLTVT.

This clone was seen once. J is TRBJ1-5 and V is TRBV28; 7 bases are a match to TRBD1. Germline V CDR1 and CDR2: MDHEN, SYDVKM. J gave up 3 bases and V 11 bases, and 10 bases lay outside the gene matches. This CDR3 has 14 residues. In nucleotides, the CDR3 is TGTGCCGGCAAAAGGACAGGACTCAATCAGCCCCAGCATTTT. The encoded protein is CAGKRTGLNQPQHF.